Included here is one TCR beta chain sequence, with context. What it binds is not known. These data are taken from a study of regulatory T cells in long-lasting Graves disease. Study-wide context: With positive TSH receptor antibodies and over 5 years of antithyroid drugs, Graves' disease was considered persistent. Regarding the study as a whole: Persistent patients had more shared public clonotypes (about 2,700) than new patients (about 920).

The CDR3 totals 11 residues. Germline assignment: CDR1 SQVTM and CDR2 ANQGSEA. The V and J ends lost 6 bases and 7 bases respectively, with 12 bases between them. Libraries of TCR beta came from iRepertoire HTBI primers plus Arm-PCR of CDR3 regions. Each CDR3 protein is one row after TCRdb ran MiXCR on the multiplex PCR reads. The table has about 470,000 distinct CDR3 sequences, less than 25% seen once. Time point specified: persistent/refractory GD, antithyroid drugs over 5 years with positive TRAb. Preparation of the TCR library used RNA extracted from PBMCs. This clonotype was obtained from a female donor with Graves disease. The material sequenced was peripheral blood mononuclear cells (PBMCs), taken when the disease was refractory, from a patient treated with antithyroid drugs. V and J are TRBV29-1 and TRBJ1-2, with unresolved D. In nucleotides, the CDR3 is TGCAGCGTCGACCGGGAGGCTGGCTACACCTTC. Translating it yields CSVDREAGYTF.